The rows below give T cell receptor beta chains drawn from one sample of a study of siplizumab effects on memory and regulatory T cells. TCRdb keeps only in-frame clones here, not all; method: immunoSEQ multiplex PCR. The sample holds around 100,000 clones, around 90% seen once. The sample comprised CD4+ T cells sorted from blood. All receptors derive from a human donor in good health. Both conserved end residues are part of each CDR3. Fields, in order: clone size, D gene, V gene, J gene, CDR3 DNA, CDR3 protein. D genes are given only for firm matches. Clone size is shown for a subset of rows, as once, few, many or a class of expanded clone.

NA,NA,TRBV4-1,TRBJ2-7,TGCGCCAGCAGCCAAGAGTCGCGGGGAAGCTACGAGCAGTACTTC,CASSQESRGSYEQYF
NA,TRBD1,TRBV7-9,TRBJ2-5,TGTGCCAGCAGCTCGGACAGGGGGACCCAGTACTTC,CASSSDRGTQYF
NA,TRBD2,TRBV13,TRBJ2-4,TGTGCCAGCAGCCCCAGGACTAGCGTCATTCAGTACTTC,CASSPRTSVIQYF
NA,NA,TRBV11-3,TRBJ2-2,TGTGCCAGCAGCTTAGAGGGCGCGAACACCGGGGAGCTGTTTTTT,CASSLEGANTGELFF
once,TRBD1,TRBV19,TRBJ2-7,TGTGCCAGTAGCAGGGACAGGCCCTACGAGCAGTACTTC,CASSRDRPYEQYF
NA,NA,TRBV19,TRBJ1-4,TGTGCCAGTAGTACCCGGGACGGGAAGGCAAAACTGTTTTTT,CASSTRDGKAKLFF
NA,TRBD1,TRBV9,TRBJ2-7,TGTGCCAGCAGCGTAGTTGGGGACAGCACCTACGAGCAGTACTTC,CASSVVGDSTYEQYF
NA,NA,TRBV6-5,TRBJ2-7,TGTGCCAGCAGTTACTCGGGCACCCGGGGCGAGCAGTACTTC,CASSYSGTRGEQYF
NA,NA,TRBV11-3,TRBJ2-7,TGTGCCAGCAGCTTACAAGGGTCGACCTACGAGCAGTACTTC,CASSLQGSTYEQYF
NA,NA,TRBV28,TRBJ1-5,TGTGCCAGCACTTGGACCTTTAGCAATCAGCCCCAGCATTTT,CASTWTFSNQPQHF
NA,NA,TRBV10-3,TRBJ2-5,TGTGCCATCATCGACGATAACTTCAGCGGGTCTGAAGGTGACCAGTACTTC,CAIIDDNFSGSEGDQYF
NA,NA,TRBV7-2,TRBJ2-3,TGTGCCAGCAGCCCCCCCCCGGGTACGCAGTATTTT,CASSPPPGTQYF
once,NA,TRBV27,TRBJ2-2,TGTGCCACCAATGGCAGGGAGGCCACCGGGGAGCTGTTTTTT,CATNGREATGELFF
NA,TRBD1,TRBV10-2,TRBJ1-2,TGCGCCAGCAGTGACCGGGACCGACAGGGGTTCAATGGCTACACCTTC,CASSDRDRQGFNGYTF
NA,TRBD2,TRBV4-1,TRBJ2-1,TGCGCCAGCAGCCAAGGCGGGGGGTTGTACAATGAGCAGTTCTTC,CASSQGGGLYNEQFF
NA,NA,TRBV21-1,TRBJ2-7,TGTGCCAGCAGCAAAGCTGGCGAGCAGTACTTC,CASSKAGEQYF
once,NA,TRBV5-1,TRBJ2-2,TGCGCCAGCAGCTTCCCAGCGAACACCGGGGAGCTGTTTTTT,CASSFPANTGELFF
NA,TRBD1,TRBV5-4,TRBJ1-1,TGTGCCAGCAGCTCGGCCGGGACAGCTGAAGCTTTCTTT,CASSSAGTAEAFF
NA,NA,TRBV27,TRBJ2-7,TGTGCCAGCAGTTTCATCCGGGGGCCTCCCTACGAGCAGTACTTC,CASSFIRGPPYEQYF
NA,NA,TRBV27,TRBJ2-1,TGTGCCAGCAATCCTTATTCGGGTGGCGAGCAGTTCTTC,CASNPYSGGEQFF
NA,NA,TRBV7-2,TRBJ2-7,TGTGCCAGCAGCTTAGAGTTAGGCGAGAAAACCTACGAGCAGTACTTC,CASSLELGEKTYEQYF
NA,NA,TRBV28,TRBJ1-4,TGTGCCAGCACCCGGGCCAGCACACCTAATGAAAAACTGTTTTTT,CASTRASTPNEKLFF
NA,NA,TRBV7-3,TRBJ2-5,TGTGCCAGCAGCTTCCCGGGGGAGGAGACCCAGTACTTC,CASSFPGEETQYF
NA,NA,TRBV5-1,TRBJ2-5,TGCGCCAGCAGCTTGGGTTCCAGGGGAGCGGAGACCCAGTACTTC,CASSLGSRGAETQYF
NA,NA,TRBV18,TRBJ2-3,TGTGCCAGCTCACCACCTCACCAGTCGGTAGGCACAGATACGCAGTATTTT,CASSPPHQSVGTDTQYF
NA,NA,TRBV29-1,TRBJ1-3,TGCAGCGTCGCTGGACAGAGCTCTGGAAACACCATATATTTT,CSVAGQSSGNTIYF
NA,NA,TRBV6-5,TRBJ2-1,TGTGCCAGCAGCCACGACACCCGCTCCTACAATGAGCAGTTCTTC,CASSHDTRSYNEQFF
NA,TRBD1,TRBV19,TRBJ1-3,TGTGCCAGTAGTGGGGGACAGTCCATCTCTGGAAACACCATATATTTT,CASSGGQSISGNTIYF
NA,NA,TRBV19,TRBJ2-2,TGTGCCAGTCGAGTCAGGGTCCAAGGGGCCGGGGAGCTGTTTTTT,CASRVRVQGAGELFF
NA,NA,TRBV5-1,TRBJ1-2,TGCGCCAGCAGCTTCTTACTAGGCTCCCAGGGCTACACCTTC,CASSFLLGSQGYTF
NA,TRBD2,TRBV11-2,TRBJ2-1,TGTGCCAGCAGCTTAATTGGTAGCGGGGTCGCCTACAATGAGCAGTTCTTC,CASSLIGSGVAYNEQFF
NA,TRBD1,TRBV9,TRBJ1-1,TGTGCCAGCAGCGCCTCCGGGACAGGCCTTAAAGCTTTCTTT,CASSASGTGLKAFF
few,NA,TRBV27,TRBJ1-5,TGTGCCAGCAGTTTAGGGAGTAGCAATCAGCCCCAGCATTTT,CASSLGSSNQPQHF
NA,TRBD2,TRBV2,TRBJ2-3,TGTGCCAGCAGTCCGACTAGCGGGGGGGCAGATACGCAGTATTTT,CASSPTSGGADTQYF
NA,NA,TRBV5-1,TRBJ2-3,TGCGCCAGCGCCTTAGGGAATGAGGCAGATACGCAGTATTTT,CASALGNEADTQYF
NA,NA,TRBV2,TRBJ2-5,TGTGCCAGCAGTGTGGAAGGTAACCAAGAGACCCAGTACTTC,CASSVEGNQETQYF
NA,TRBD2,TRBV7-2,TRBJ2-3,TGTGCCAGCAGCTCAAAAAGGGGACTAGCAGAAACTAGCACAGATACGCAGTATTTT,CASSSKRGLAETSTDTQYF
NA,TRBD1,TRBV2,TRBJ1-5,TGTGCCAGCAGTGGGGGACAGGGAGGCAATCAGCCCCAGCATTTT,CASSGGQGGNQPQHF
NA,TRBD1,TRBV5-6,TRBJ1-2,TGTGCCAGCAGCTTGGGGACAGGGTTGGGCTATGGCTACACCTTC,CASSLGTGLGYGYTF
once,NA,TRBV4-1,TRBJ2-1,TGCGCCAGCAGCCAAGTACGGCCGAGCTCCTACAATGAGCAGTTCTTC,CASSQVRPSSYNEQFF
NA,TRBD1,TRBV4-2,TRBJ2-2,TGTGCCAGCAGCCAAAACAGGGGGCAATCCGCCGGGGAGCTGTTTTTT,CASSQNRGQSAGELFF
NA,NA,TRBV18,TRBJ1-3,TGTGCCAGCTCACCAACCGGCACTGGAAACACCATATATTTT,CASSPTGTGNTIYF
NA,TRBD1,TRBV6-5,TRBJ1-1,TGTGCCAGCAGACGACAGGGACCGAACACTGAAGCTTTCTTT,CASRRQGPNTEAFF
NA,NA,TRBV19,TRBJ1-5,TGTGCCAGTAGTTGGAGGGGAAAGGGGGAAGTCCAGCATTTT,CASSWRGKGEVQHF
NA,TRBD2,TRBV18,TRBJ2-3,TGTGCCAGCTCAGCCTACCTAAGCGGGGGGGCCGCAGATACGCAGTATTTT,CASSAYLSGGAADTQYF
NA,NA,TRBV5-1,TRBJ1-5,TGCGCCAGCAGCTTGGCCGGGAATCAGCCCCAGCATTTT,CASSLAGNQPQHF
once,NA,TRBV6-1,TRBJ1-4,TGTGCCAGCAGTGAACAGGCAGTTAATGAAAAACTGTTTTTT,CASSEQAVNEKLFF